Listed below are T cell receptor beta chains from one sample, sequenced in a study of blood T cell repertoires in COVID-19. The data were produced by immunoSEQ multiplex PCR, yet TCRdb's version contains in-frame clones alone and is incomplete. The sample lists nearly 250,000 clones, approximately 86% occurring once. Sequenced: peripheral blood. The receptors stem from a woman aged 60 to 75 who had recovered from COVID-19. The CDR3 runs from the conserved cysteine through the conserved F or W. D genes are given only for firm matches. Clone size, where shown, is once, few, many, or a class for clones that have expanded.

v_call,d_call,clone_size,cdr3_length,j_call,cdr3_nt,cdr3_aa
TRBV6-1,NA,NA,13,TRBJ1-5,TGTGCCAGCAGTGACAGTGGCAATCAGCCCCAGCATTTT,CASSDSGNQPQHF
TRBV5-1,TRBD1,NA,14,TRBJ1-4,TGCGCCAGCAGCCTGGACAGGGGTAATGAAAAACTGTTTTTT,CASSLDRGNEKLFF
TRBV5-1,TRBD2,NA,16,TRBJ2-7,TGCGCCAGCAGCTTGGCGCCGGCGGGGGTATCCTACGAGCAGTACTTC,CASSLAPAGVSYEQYF
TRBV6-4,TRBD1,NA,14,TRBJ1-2,TGTGCCAGCAGCCCCCAGGGGGCCCACGGTGGCTACACCTTC,CASSPQGAHGGYTF
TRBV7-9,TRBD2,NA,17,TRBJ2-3,TGTGCCAGCAGCTCCCCGGAGGGTGGGACTAGGGCAGATACGCAGTATTTT,CASSSPEGGTRADTQYF
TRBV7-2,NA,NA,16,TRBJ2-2,TGTGCCAGCAGCTTAGCCCCTCTCGGAGGAACCGGGGAGCTGTTTTTT,CASSLAPLGGTGELFF
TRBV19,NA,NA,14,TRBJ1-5,TGTGCCAGTAGTATGAAAGGAGGTACTCAGCCCCAGCATTTT,CASSMKGGTQPQHF
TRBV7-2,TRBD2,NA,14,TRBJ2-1,TGTGCCAGCCATAGCGGGGGTCTTTGGGATGAGCAGTTCTTC,CASHSGGLWDEQFF
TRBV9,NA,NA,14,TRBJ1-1,TGTGCCAGCAGCCCCCGAGTGTCGGGCACTGAAGCTTTCTTT,CASSPRVSGTEAFF
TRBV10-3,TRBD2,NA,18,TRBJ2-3,TGTGCCATCAGTGAGGCCCGATGGGGAGCGGGAGCCACAGATACGCAGTATTTT,CAISEARWGAGATDTQYF
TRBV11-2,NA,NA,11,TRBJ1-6,TGTGCCAGCAGCTTGGAGTCCCCCCTCCACTTT,CASSLESPLHF
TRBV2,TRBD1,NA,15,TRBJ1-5,TGTGCCAGCAGCCAAGGACAGGGGGCAACTCAGCCCCAGCATTTT,CASSQGQGATQPQHF
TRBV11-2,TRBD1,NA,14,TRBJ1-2,TGTGCCAGCAGCTTAGAGGCAGGGGGGTATGGCTACACCTTC,CASSLEAGGYGYTF
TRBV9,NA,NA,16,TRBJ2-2,TGTGCCAGCAGCGTAGTTTGGGGCCCCAACACCGGGGAGCTGTTTTTT,CASSVVWGPNTGELFF
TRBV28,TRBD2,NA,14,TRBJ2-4,TGTGCCAGCAGCCCGCAGGGCGGGGGTGACATTCAGTACTTC,CASSPQGGGDIQYF
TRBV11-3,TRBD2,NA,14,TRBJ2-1,TGTGCCAGCAGCTTCGGCGGGGGGAACAATGAGCAGTTCTTC,CASSFGGGNNEQFF
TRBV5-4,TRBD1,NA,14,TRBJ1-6,TGTGCCAGCAGCGGGACACAGGGGGCGAAACCCCTCCACTTT,CASSGTQGAKPLHF
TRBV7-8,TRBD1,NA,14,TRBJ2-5,TGTGCCAGCAGCCTCCGGACAGGACAAGAGACCCAGTACTTC,CASSLRTGQETQYF
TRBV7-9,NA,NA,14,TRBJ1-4,TGTGCCAGCAGCCCGCTGGAGATTGCTGAAAAACTGTTTTTT,CASSPLEIAEKLFF
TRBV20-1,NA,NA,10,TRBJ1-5,TGCAGTGCTAGCGGTCAGCCCCAGCATTTT,CSASGQPQHF
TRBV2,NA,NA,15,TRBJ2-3,TGTGCCAGCAGTGAAGGCCCCCTAATATCGGATACGCAGTATTTT,CASSEGPLISDTQYF
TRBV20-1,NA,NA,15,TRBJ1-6,TGCAGTGCTAGTGAAGGGAGCTCCTATAATTCACCCCTCCACTTT,CSASEGSSYNSPLHF
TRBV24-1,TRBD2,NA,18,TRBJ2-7,TGTGCCACCAGTGACTCGGTCACTAGCGGGGGGGCCTTGAACGAGCAGTACTTC,CATSDSVTSGGALNEQYF
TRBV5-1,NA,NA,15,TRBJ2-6,TGCGCCAGCAGCTTGTTCAGGACTGGGGCCAACGTCCTGACTTTC,CASSLFRTGANVLTF
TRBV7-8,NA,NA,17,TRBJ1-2,TGTGCCAGCAGCTTAGAGGGGCCCGCGCAAATTGTCTATGGCTACACCTTC,CASSLEGPAQIVYGYTF
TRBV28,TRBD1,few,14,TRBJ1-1,TGTGCCAGCAGTTCCGGGACAGGGCTTAGTTTGGGACACTTT,CASSSGTGLSLGHF
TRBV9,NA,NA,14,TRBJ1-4,TGTGCCAGCAGCGTAGCAGGGGCTAATGAAAAACTGTTTTTT,CASSVAGANEKLFF
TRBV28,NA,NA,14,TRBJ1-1,TGTGCCAGCACCTTGGGGGGATTTAACACTGAAGCTTTCTTT,CASTLGGFNTEAFF
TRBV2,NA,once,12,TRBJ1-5,TGTGCCACGGCGGGGTATGGGGAGCCCCAGCATTTT,CATAGYGEPQHF
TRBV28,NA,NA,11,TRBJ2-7,TGTGCCAGTAAAGCGTCTTACGAGCAGTACTTC,CASKASYEQYF
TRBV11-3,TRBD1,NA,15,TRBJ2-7,TGTGCCAGCAGCTTAGGGACAGGGAGCTCCTACGAGCAGTACTTC,CASSLGTGSSYEQYF
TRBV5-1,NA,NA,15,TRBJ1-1,TGCGCCAGCAGCTTACCCAACAGGGATCCCACTGAAGCTTTCTTT,CASSLPNRDPTEAFF
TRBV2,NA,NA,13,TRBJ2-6,TGTGCCAGCACCTTCTCTGGGGCCAACGTCCTGACTTTC,CASTFSGANVLTF
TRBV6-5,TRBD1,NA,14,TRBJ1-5,TGTGCCAGCAGAGACAGGGGGCAAGGTCAGCCCCAGCATTTT,CASRDRGQGQPQHF
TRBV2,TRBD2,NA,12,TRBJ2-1,TGTGCCATCGGGGGGGGCGAGTATGAGCAGTTCTTC,CAIGGGEYEQFF
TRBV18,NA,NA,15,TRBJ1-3,TGTGCCAGCTCACCATCAGGTTCAGGAGGGGTCACCATATATTTT,CASSPSGSGGVTIYF
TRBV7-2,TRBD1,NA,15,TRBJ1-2,TGTGCCAGTACTATAAACCGGGACAGGCCGTCCGGCTACACCTTC,CASTINRDRPSGYTF
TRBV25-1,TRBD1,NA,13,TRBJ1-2,TGTGCCACCCAGGGACAGGACCTTTATGGCTACACCTTC,CATQGQDLYGYTF
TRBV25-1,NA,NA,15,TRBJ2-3,TGTGCCAGCAGTGTTGGGGGGGCCCGGGTAGGTACGCAGTATTTT,CASSVGGARVGTQYF
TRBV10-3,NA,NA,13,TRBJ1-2,TGTGCCATCGACACAGGGACTAACTATGGCTACACCTTC,CAIDTGTNYGYTF
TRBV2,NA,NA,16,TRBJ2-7,TGTGCCAGCGGAGGAGCGATTACAAGGCCTTCCTACGAGCAGTACTTC,CASGGAITRPSYEQYF
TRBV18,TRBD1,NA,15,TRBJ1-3,TGTGCCAGCTCAATACAGGGGTTTCTTGGAAACACCATATATTTT,CASSIQGFLGNTIYF
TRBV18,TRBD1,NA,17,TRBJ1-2,TGTGCCAGCTCACTCATTAATTCCGACAGGGGACGGAGGGGCTACACCTTC,CASSLINSDRGRRGYTF
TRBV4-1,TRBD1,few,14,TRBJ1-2,TGCGCCAGCAGCCTCCGGGGGACAGGGAATGGCTACACCTTC,CASSLRGTGNGYTF
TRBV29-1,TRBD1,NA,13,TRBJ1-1,TGCAGCGCACGACAGGGGTGGAGAACTGAAGCTTTCTTT,CSARQGWRTEAFF
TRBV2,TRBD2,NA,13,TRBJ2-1,TGTGCCAGCGGGACTAGCGGGGCGGGGGAGCAGTTCTTC,CASGTSGAGEQFF
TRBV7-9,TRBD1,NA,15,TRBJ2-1,TGTGCCAGCAGCCGGACAGGGGGCTCCTACAATGAGCAGTTCTTC,CASSRTGGSYNEQFF
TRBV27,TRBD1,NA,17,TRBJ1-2,TGTGCCAGCAGTTTATCCGTCCCAGGAGGGGGCCAGGGAGGCTACACCTTC,CASSLSVPGGGQGGYTF
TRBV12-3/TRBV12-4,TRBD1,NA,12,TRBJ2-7,TGTGCCACCGGACAGGGAGCCTACGAGCAGTACTTC,CATGQGAYEQYF
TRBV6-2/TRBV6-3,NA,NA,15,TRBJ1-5,TGTGCCAGCAGTAGCGGGACCCAATGGGAACAGCCCCAGCATTTT,CASSSGTQWEQPQHF
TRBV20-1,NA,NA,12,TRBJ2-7,TGCAGTGCTAGTCCAGGGCGCGACGAGCAGTACTTC,CSASPGRDEQYF
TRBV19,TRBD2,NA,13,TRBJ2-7,TGTGCCAGTAGGGCGGGGGGTTCCTACGAGCAGTACTTC,CASRAGGSYEQYF
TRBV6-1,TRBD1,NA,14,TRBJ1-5,TGTGCCAGCAGTGAGGGGACAGGCTATCAGCCCCAGCATTTT,CASSEGTGYQPQHF
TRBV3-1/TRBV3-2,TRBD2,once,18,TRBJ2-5,TGTGCCAGCAGCCAGTTCTACGGGGGTAGCGGGGCCCAAGAGACCCAGTACTTC,CASSQFYGGSGAQETQYF
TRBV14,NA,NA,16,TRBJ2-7,TGTGCCAGCAGCCGGGCTCTCAAGGGGATTTCCTACGAGCAGTACTTC,CASSRALKGISYEQYF